This T cell receptor beta chain was identified during a study of blood T cells in healthy people across ages (dated by TCRdb to the mid-2010s). Regarding the study in general: Template switching captured roughly one uniquely barcoded TCR beta cDNA molecule per two T cells in model experiments. Using deep sequencing normalized with unique cDNA molecular identifiers, the study measured how TCR beta repertoire diversity changes with age. Four age groups were formed from the donors: young (average approximately 15 years), middle-aged (approximately 40), aged (62) and long-lived (less than 85). To avoid experimental bias, donors of different ages were randomly spread across the sequencing lanes. For two donors (one aged 18 to 30 and one aged 80 or older), the study analyzed two additional independent replicas of 1 million unique cDNA reads from the same blood draw. General conclusions and limits of the study: Donor CMV infection status was unknown, potentially confounding age-related changes in expanded clonotypes. Since profiling was done on bulk unsorted PBMCs, naive and antigen-experienced compartments could not be conclusively compared. Estimates of total diversity based on one million sequenced T cells were considered lower bounds and underestimates. As age increased, observed TCR beta diversity per million T cells dropped in a roughly linear way, and a significant reduction was already evident by age about 40. Observed TCR beta diversity correlated strongly with the percentage of naive T cells measured by flow cytometry. The long-lived group showed more naive CD4+ T cells, fewer expanded clones and increased TCR diversity than the aged group, suggesting age selection.

The donors were roughly 40 Caucasian individuals from Russia, aged about 6 to 100 years, who were systemically healthy. Each donor gave roughly 11 milliliters of peripheral blood, drawn into EDTA-treated Vacutainer tubes. Ficoll-Paque density-gradient centrifugation was used to isolate PBMCs, with at least 6.5 million per sample. Total RNA was extracted from PBMCs with Trizol reagent, with at least 6 micrograms obtained per sample. For every donor, an aliquot of PBMCs went through flow cytometry to measure the percentages of naive CD45RAhigh/CD27high T cells. Libraries were built with 5' RACE. TCRdb lists the instrument as Illumina HiSeq 2500. A second PCR of 7 to 11 cycles was performed with a sample-barcoded 5' primer and a J-beta primer mix. A template-switch 5' adaptor carrying 12 random nucleotides introduced a unique molecular identifier onto each TCR beta cDNA molecule. Each sample yielded at least 2.5 million CDR3-containing paired-end reads. First-strand cDNA was synthesized from all RNA with the Mint cDNA synthesis kit, primed by a TRBC-specific oligonucleotide. Following uracil-DNA glycosylase treatment, a first 18-cycle PCR with universal primers M1SS and BC2_uni_R was performed on all cDNA. Per the authors' processing: For normalization, 1 million high-quality reads, each with a distinct molecular identifier, were randomly selected from each sample. Instead of being binned into consensus sequences, reads that shared molecular identifiers were thrown out. MiTCR, set to a Q25 quality threshold and the strictest error-elimination algorithm, was used for CDR3 identification, clonotype clustering and error correction. A nonparametric unseen species model with Euler transformation was used to estimate lower-bound total TCR beta diversity. TCRdb's own reprocessing of the public reads used fastp at Q25 and MiXCR and kept productive beta chains. Every CDR3 protein is listed once, alongside the most common genes and DNA of its rows. The V and J calls follow TCRdb's processing rather than the paper's. Across this sample there are hundreds of thousands of distinct CDR3 sequences, with just over 55% seen only once. The leading ten clones occupy roughly 24% of the sample.

From cysteine to phenylalanine, the CDR3 is 14 amino acids long. Of all the DNA, just the CDR3 is kept, 42 bases in frame from base 1. From a lookup of the germline V gene, CDR1 and CDR2 are MNHEY and SVGAGI. Germline trimming: 4 bases from V, 5 bases from J; junction bases outside gene matches: 7. About this clonotype itself: It lacks a known antigen. No much larger clone is present one base from it, and per-base qualities are unavailable.

This sequence was found in a man between 40 and 49 years old in good health. The chain links TRBV6-5 with TRBJ1-1; TRBD1 matches 7 bases in the middle. The sequencing sample was made of blood. The nucleotide sequence reads TGTGCCAGCAGTTTGGACTTCAGGGGGACTGAAGCTTTCTTT. Translated, it gives CASSLDFRGTEAFF.